A selection of T cell receptor beta chains follows, all from one sample in a study of T cell repertoires in cytomegalovirus infection. One entry per CDR3 protein results from TCRdb running MiXCR on the reads. The sample includes approximately 500,000 distinct CDR3 sequences, approximately 15% seen only once; the top ten take about 24%. Sequenced input: CD8+ T cells from PBMCs. These receptors were taken from a human donor in good health (CMV status not recorded). Some clones in this sample may be carry-over from other donors' samples. CDR3s include the opening cysteine and the closing phenylalanine or tryptophan. D genes are given only for firm matches. Clone size is shown for a subset of rows, as once, few, many or a class of expanded clone.

size: few; D: TRBD1; V: TRBV6-1; length: 16; J: TRBJ1-2; DNA: TGTGCCAGCAGTGACGCTCCAGGGGGCTTGGACTATGGCTACACCTTC; CDR3: CASSDAPGGLDYGYTF
size: NA; D: NA; V: TRBV10-3; length: 16; J: TRBJ1-1; DNA: TGTGCCATCAGTGAGTCGAAGAGAGAAATGAACACTGAAGCTTTCTTT; CDR3: CAISESKREMNTEAFF
size: NA; D: NA; V: TRBV20-1; length: 12; J: TRBJ2-7; DNA: TGCAGTGCTAGGATACAGGGCTACGAGCAGTACTTC; CDR3: CSARIQGYEQYF
size: few; D: NA; V: TRBV9; length: 16; J: TRBJ2-7; DNA: TGTGCCAGCAGCGTAGGAGCGACCCAACTAGACGGCGAGCAGTACTTC; CDR3: CASSVGATQLDGEQYF
size: NA; D: NA; V: TRBV7-3; length: 16; J: TRBJ2-5; DNA: TGTGCCAGCAGCTTAAAGGGTGGAGGGCTAGCGGAGACCCAGTACTTC; CDR3: CASSLKGGGLAETQYF
size: few; D: NA; V: TRBV9; length: 14; J: TRBJ2-5; DNA: TGTGCCAGCAGCGTAGAAGGGACCCAAGAGACCCAGTACTTC; CDR3: CASSVEGTQETQYF
size: few; D: NA; V: TRBV12-3/TRBV12-4; length: 12; J: TRBJ1-2; DNA: TGTGCCAGCAGTTTAGAGGTTTATGGCTACACCTTC; CDR3: CASSLEVYGYTF
size: many; D: TRBD2; V: TRBV7-2; length: 15; J: TRBJ2-1; DNA: TGTGCCAGCAGCTTCTATGCGGGGGGATACAATGAGCAGTTCTTC; CDR3: CASSFYAGGYNEQFF
size: many; D: NA; V: TRBV7-9; length: 14; J: TRBJ2-7; DNA: TGTGCCAGCAGCGTCCACGGGAGAGAAAACGAGCAGTACTTC; CDR3: CASSVHGRENEQYF
size: many; D: TRBD2; V: TRBV7-9; length: 13; J: TRBJ2-1; DNA: TGTGCCAGCCAATCCGGACTAGCCACTGAGCAGTTCTTC; CDR3: CASQSGLATEQFF
size: NA; D: NA; V: TRBV12-3/TRBV12-4; length: 14; J: TRBJ1-2; DNA: TGTGCCAGCAGTTTTCGGGAGGGTGGCTATGGCTACACCTTC; CDR3: CASSFREGGYGYTF
size: many; D: TRBD2; V: TRBV12-5; length: 14; J: TRBJ2-7; DNA: TGTGCTAGTGGCTTAGCGGGGCTCTCCTACGAGCAGTACTTC; CDR3: CASGLAGLSYEQYF
size: many; D: NA; V: TRBV12-3/TRBV12-4; length: 14; J: TRBJ1-2; DNA: TGTGCCAGCACCCCGGAGGATGTGCCCTTCGGCTACACCTTC; CDR3: CASTPEDVPFGYTF
size: few; D: NA; V: TRBV10-3; length: 14; J: TRBJ1-1; DNA: TGTGCCATCAGCGCACTCGGGGAGGGGACTGAAGCTTTCTTT; CDR3: CAISALGEGTEAFF
size: NA; D: NA; V: TRBV15; length: 15; J: TRBJ1-2; DNA: TGTGCCACCAGCAAGTCCAGGGCCGGGGACTATGGCTACACCTTC; CDR3: CATSKSRAGDYGYTF
size: NA; D: NA; V: TRBV6-5; length: 14; J: TRBJ2-7; DNA: TGTGCCAGCAGTTACGAGGGGAGTACCTACGAGCAGTACTTC; CDR3: CASSYEGSTYEQYF
size: many; D: NA; V: TRBV27; length: 15; J: TRBJ2-7; DNA: TGTGCCACCCTCAGCGGCGGTAGCGGAGCCTACGAGCAGTACTTC; CDR3: CATLSGGSGAYEQYF
size: NA; D: TRBD1; V: TRBV10-3; length: 15; J: TRBJ1-1; DNA: TGTGCCATCACCGGGGACAGGGAAAGGGACACTGAAGCTTTCTTT; CDR3: CAITGDRERDTEAFF
size: NA; D: NA; V: TRBV27; length: 16; J: TRBJ2-7; DNA: TGTGCCAGCAGTTTATCGGGACCAGAGATCTCCTACGAGCAGTACTTC; CDR3: CASSLSGPEISYEQYF
size: NA; D: NA; V: TRBV20-1; length: 12; J: TRBJ1-1; DNA: TGCAGTGCTAGAGGGGCGGACACTGAAGCTTTCTTT; CDR3: CSARGADTEAFF
size: few; D: NA; V: TRBV28; length: 13; J: TRBJ2-2; DNA: TGTGCCAGCAGTTTACCCCTGGCCGGGGAGCTGTTTTTT; CDR3: CASSLPLAGELFF
size: many; D: NA; V: TRBV7-9; length: 13; J: TRBJ1-5; DNA: TGTGCCAGCAGCCCGGCTCCGGCGGGACCCCAGCATTTT; CDR3: CASSPAPAGPQHF
size: many; D: TRBD1; V: TRBV7-9; length: 17; J: TRBJ1-1; DNA: TGTGCCAGCAGCTTAGCGGGCAGGGGGGTACCGAACACTGAAGCTTTCTTT; CDR3: CASSLAGRGVPNTEAFF
size: NA; D: NA; V: TRBV27; length: 19; J: TRBJ1-2; DNA: TGTGCCAGCAGTTCGGGGACTCAAGCTCCGTCTCCCGCTAACTATGGCTACACCTTC; CDR3: CASSSGTQAPSPANYGYTF
size: many; D: NA; V: TRBV12-3/TRBV12-4; length: 16; J: TRBJ2-5; DNA: TGTGCCAGCAGTTTCTACCCGGGGGCTCCCCAAGAGACCCAGTACTTC; CDR3: CASSFYPGAPQETQYF
size: many; D: NA; V: TRBV7-9; length: 15; J: TRBJ1-5; DNA: TGTGCCAGCAGCGCACCCGGGACTGGCAATCAGCCCCAGCATTTT; CDR3: CASSAPGTGNQPQHF
size: many; D: TRBD2; V: TRBV7-2; length: 16; J: TRBJ2-7; DNA: TGTGCCAGCAGCCCGACCCTTGAGCGGGAGTTCTACGAGCAGTACTTC; CDR3: CASSPTLEREFYEQYF
size: NA; D: TRBD1; V: TRBV15; length: 15; J: TRBJ1-1; DNA: TGTGCCACCAGCAAGGACAGGGACGGGAACACTGAAGCTTTCTTT; CDR3: CATSKDRDGNTEAFF
size: NA; D: NA; V: TRBV13; length: 12; J: TRBJ1-6; DNA: TGTGCCAGCAGGCCTAACAATCCACCCCTCCACTTT; CDR3: CASRPNNPPLHF
size: few; D: NA; V: TRBV12-3/TRBV12-4; length: 12; J: TRBJ2-2; DNA: TGTGCCGACTGGGGAGGCACCGGGGAGCTGTTTTTT; CDR3: CADWGGTGELFF
size: many; D: TRBD1; V: TRBV6-1; length: 15; J: TRBJ1-2; DNA: TGTGCCAGCAGTCTTCGGGACAGGGGGCGAAGTGGCTACACCTTC; CDR3: CASSLRDRGRSGYTF
size: many; D: NA; V: TRBV11-2; length: 15; J: TRBJ2-3; DNA: TGTGCCAGCAGCCTGGCCCAATCTAGCACAGATACGCAGTATTTT; CDR3: CASSLAQSSTDTQYF
size: NA; D: TRBD1; V: TRBV9; length: 15; J: TRBJ1-1; DNA: TGTGCCAGCAGCGTAGTCGGACAGGGAGGAACTGAAGCTTTCTTT; CDR3: CASSVVGQGGTEAFF
size: many; D: NA; V: TRBV6-1; length: 14; J: TRBJ2-5; DNA: TGTGCCAGCAGCCCATGGCGATGGGCGGAGACCCAGTACTTC; CDR3: CASSPWRWAETQYF
size: many; D: NA; V: TRBV7-2; length: 15; J: TRBJ1-6; DNA: TGTGCCAGCAGTTCCCTGGACTGGAACAATTCACCCCTCCACTTT; CDR3: CASSSLDWNNSPLHF
size: NA; D: NA; V: TRBV7-9; length: 17; J: TRBJ1-6; DNA: TGTGCCAGCAGCTTAGTTCTGGGCCTGGGGCGGTACTCTCCCCTCCACTTT; CDR3: CASSLVLGLGRYSPLHF
size: many; D: NA; V: TRBV25-1; length: 16; J: TRBJ1-6; DNA: TGTGCCAGCAGTGATGGGGAGCTCACCTATAATTCACCCCTCCACTTT; CDR3: CASSDGELTYNSPLHF
size: few; D: NA; V: TRBV5-6; length: 14; J: TRBJ1-6; DNA: TGTGCCAGTAACCTTGATGGCGACTATTCACCCCTCCACTTT; CDR3: CASNLDGDYSPLHF
size: few; D: TRBD1; V: TRBV5-1; length: 14; J: TRBJ1-1; DNA: TGCGCCAGCAGCTTACAGGGGCCTGACACTGAAGCTTTCTTT; CDR3: CASSLQGPDTEAFF
size: many; D: NA; V: TRBV7-9; length: 12; J: TRBJ2-1; DNA: TGTGCCAGCAGCACCTACAGAGCTGAGCAGTTCTTC; CDR3: CASSTYRAEQFF
size: many; D: NA; V: TRBV28; length: 11; J: TRBJ2-1; DNA: TGTGCCAGCAGTTTCCCCAATGAGCAGTTCTTC; CDR3: CASSFPNEQFF
size: few; D: NA; V: TRBV28; length: 16; J: TRBJ1-4; DNA: TGTGCCAGCAGTTTAAGTCGGGAGGGGGAGGATGAAAAACTGTTTTTT; CDR3: CASSLSREGEDEKLFF